These 29 T cell receptor beta chains came from one sample sequenced in a study of T-cell memory formation after mild COVID-19. TCRdb re-analysed the 5' RACE reads in MiXCR, keeping a single row per CDR3 protein. The sample lists 400,000 or so distinct CDR3 sequences; 20% were seen once. Material: PBMCs or a T cell subset sorted from them (not recorded which). These receptors all stem from an adult woman who had mild COVID-19 (a few samples of this study predate the infection). Cell type and time point are not known.

The chain joins TRBV5-1 to TRBJ1-2; 9 bases match TRBD1. J was trimmed by 6 bases and V by 1 base; bases with no gene match: 4. This CDR3 has 14 residues. Germline CDR1 reads SGHRS; CDR2 reads YFSETQ. CDR3 DNA sequence: TGCGCCAGCAGCTTGACAGGGGGCTTCCATGGCTACACCTTC. As protein: CASSLTGGFHGYTF.

A few counts support this clonotype. The chain uses TRBV12-3 or TRBV12-4 and TRBJ2-7; 9 bases map to TRBD1. CDR3 size: 15 residues. The V and J ends lost 6 bases and 5 bases, in that order; junction bases with no gene match: 11. CDR3 sequence: CASSPTGGASHEQYF. For the CDR3, the DNA is TGTGCCAGCAGCCCAACAGGGGGCGCATCCCACGAGCAGTACTTC.

V is TRBV6-5 and J is TRBJ2-7; D might be TRBD1 or TRBD2, each matching 5 bases. Trimming removed 4 bases at V and 6 bases at J, with 13 bases between. Germline loops: CDR1 MNHEY, CDR2 SVGAGI. The CDR3 length is 13 residues. In nucleotides, the CDR3 is TGTGCCAGCAGTTGGGGACGTCTTGGCGAGCAGTACTTC. This encodes CASSWGRLGEQYF.

This clonotype was detected only a few times. The CDR3 DNA follows: TGTGCCACCAGTGATGGGGTCACTGAAGCTTTCTTT. It specifies CATSDGVTEAFF. The chain couples TRBV24-1 to TRBJ1-1; D gene uncertain. CDR3 length: 12 residues. Per germline, CDR1 KGHDR and CDR2 SFDVKD. V lost 3 bases, J lost 4 bases, and 5 bases lay in between.

The chain uses TRBV30 and TRBJ2-5; either TRBD1 or TRBD2 may supply D (6 bases each). Per the germline V gene, CDR1 is GTSNPN and CDR2 is SVGIG (reference sequence). Trimming pared 0 bases from V and 7 bases from J, leaving 18 bases between. The CDR3 loop spans 15 amino acids. CDR3: CAWSVNGGPSGTQYF. CDR3 bases: TGTGCCTGGAGTGTAAATGGGGGGCCGAGCGGGACCCAGTACTTC. Full variable domain (remainder filled in from reference TRBV30 and TRBJ2-5): SQTIHQWPATLVQPVGSPLSLECTVEGTSNPNLYWYRQAAGRGLQLLFYSVGIGQISSEVPQNLSASRPQDRQFILSSKKLLLSDSGFYLCAWSVNGGPSGTQYFGPGTRLLVL.

In this sample, this clonotype turned up a few times. The chain employs TRBV24-1 and TRBJ2-1; tentative D call: TRBD2 (6 bases). Deletions cut 2 bases from V and 5 bases from J, with 12 bases between. Germline values: CDR1 KGHDR, CDR2 SFDVKD. The CDR3 covers 15 residues. Written as DNA, the CDR3 is TGTGCCACCAGTGATTCGGCTAGCGCAAACAATGAGCAGTTCTTC. Translated: CATSDSASANNEQFF.

This sequence joins TRBV6-5 and TRBJ2-3; D call uncertain. The CDR3 loop spans 14 amino acids. Per germline, CDR1 MNHEY and CDR2 SVGAGI. The V end lost 5 bases, the J end lost 1 base, and 10 bases lay between the germline ends. The CDR3 loop is CASSRHGGTDTQYF. In nucleotides, the CDR3 is TGTGCCAGCAGTCGACATGGGGGCACAGATACGCAGTATTTT.

V gene TRBV27 combines with J gene TRBJ1-4; D remains ambiguous. Germline values: CDR1 MNHEY, CDR2 SMNVEV (reference sequence). CDR3 size: 15 residues. Trimming took off 3 bases at V and 2 bases at J, with 10 bases between the two ends. The CDR3 reads CASSFRQPTNEKLFF. CDR3 nucleotides: TGTGCCAGCAGTTTCCGGCAGCCCACTAATGAAAAACTGTTTTTT.

The V and J genes are TRBV5-4 and TRBJ2-7; D remains unclear. V was trimmed by 5 bases and J by 0 bases, leaving 12 bases between them. The germline V gene has CDR1 SGHNT and CDR2 YYREEE (reference sequence). The CDR3 consists of 14 residues. CDR3 amino acids: CASSRLTHSYEQYF. The DNA of the CDR3 is TGTGCCAGCAGTCGCCTTACCCACTCCTACGAGCAGTACTTC.

This clonotype was counted a few times. The chain is built from TRBV5-1 and TRBJ1-1; D is perhaps TRBD1 (6 bases). Germline V gene data show CDR1 as SGHRS and CDR2 as YFSETQ. There are 16 residues in the CDR3. Trimming pared 1 base from V and 1 base from J, leaving 14 bases between. The CDR3 region has the DNA TGCGCCAGCAGCTTGACGGGGGCGCTTGCGAACACTGAAGCTTTCTTT. Translated: CASSLTGALANTEAFF.

This clonotype was seen a few times. The CDR3, as DNA: TGCAGTGCGTTAGCGGGAGGGAGCCCCACTAGCACAGATACGCAGTATTTT. Translating it yields CSALAGGSPTSTDTQYF. The chain is built from TRBV20-1 and TRBJ2-3; 11 nucleotides agree with TRBD2. Germline V lookup: CDR1 DFQATT, CDR2 SNEGSKA (reference sequence). The ends lost 6 bases at V and 0 bases at J; junction bases unmatched: 11. The CDR3 consists of 17 residues.

This clonotype occurred a few times. This rearrangement joins TRBV7-3 to TRBJ2-6, with D tentatively TRBD2 (5 bases). The CDR3 length is 17 residues. V dropped 5 bases and J dropped 1 base, with 15 bases sitting between them. Germline V CDR1 and CDR2: SGHTA, FQGTGA. The CDR3 DNA reads as TGTGCCAGCAGCAAGACGCCCCCGGGGTCTGGGGCCAACGTCCTGACTTTC. It encodes CASSKTPPGSGANVLTF.

The chain couples TRBV25-1 to TRBJ2-7, with TRBD1 as a possible D gene (6 bases). Germline V gene data show CDR1 as MGHDK and CDR2 as SYGVNS. Trimming shortened V by 4 bases and J by 2 bases, and 21 bases separated the two germline ends. This CDR3 is built from 17 residues. The CDR3: CASSAPNPGTLAYEQYF. The CDR3 coding sequence is TGTGCCAGCAGTGCTCCCAATCCCGGGACACTAGCCTACGAGCAGTACTTC.

This clonotype showed up just a few times. The chain joins TRBV2 to TRBJ2-4, with no clear D. CDR3 length: 13 amino acids. CDR1 is SNHLY and CDR2 is FYNNEI in the germline V gene. Trimming took 5 bases from V and 1 from J, leaving 6 bases between them. CDR3 loop: CASSSEAKNIQYF. The CDR3, as DNA: TGTGCCAGCAGTTCCGAGGCCAAAAACATTCAGTACTTC.

Only a few counts were recorded for this clonotype. The J gene is TRBJ2-5, the V gene TRBV2; 7 bases are shared with TRBD2. From germline, CDR1 is SNHLY and CDR2 FYNNEI. V lost 1 base, J lost 5 bases, and 4 bases stayed unmatched. The CDR3 spans 14 residues. The CDR3 spells CASSEGTSVETQYF. DNA for the CDR3: TGTGCCAGCAGTGAAGGGACTAGTGTTGAGACCCAGTACTTC. Variable domain in full (rest from reference TRBV2 and TRBJ2-5): EPEVTQTPSHQVTQMGQEVILRCVPISNHLYFYWYRQILGQKVEFLVSFYNNEISEKSEIFDDQFSVERPDGSNFTLKIRSTKLEDSAMYFCASSEGTSVETQYFGPGTRLLVL.

CDR3 region: CASSKGGDVKQFF. CDR3 nucleotide sequence: TGTGCCAGCAGCAAAGGGGGGGATGTGAAGCAGTTCTTC. V usage is TRBV7-3 and J usage is TRBJ2-1; maybe TRBD2 (7 bases). Germline V gene data show CDR1 as SGHTA and CDR2 as FQGTGA. Trimming left V 5 bases short and J 11 bases short, with 16 bases between. The CDR3 extends over 13 amino acids.

V gene TRBV30 combines with J gene TRBJ2-7; D perhaps matches TRBD1 (5 bases). Trimming stripped 3 bases from V and 5 bases from J, with 8 bases between. Germline V CDR1 and CDR2: GTSNPN, SVGIG (reference sequence). The CDR3 has 11 amino acids. CDR3 nucleotide sequence: TGTGCCTGGAGGGCAGGGCACGAGCAGTACTTC. As protein: CAWRAGHEQYF.

This clonotype came up a few times. This sequence joins TRBV24-1 and TRBJ2-5, with 10 bases lining up with TRBD2. CDR3 length: 19 amino acids. Germline V lookup: CDR1 KGHDR, CDR2 SFDVKD. With V trimmed by 0 bases and J by 7 bases, 16 bases remained unmatched. As DNA, the CDR3 is TGTGCCACCAGTGATTTGCAGGTTGGGGCTAGCGGGAGCTTTGGGACCCAGTACTTC. As protein: CATSDLQVGASGSFGTQYF.

This clonotype came up a few times. This chain connects TRBV7-3 to TRBJ2-1; D uncertain. The germline V gene has CDR1 SGHTA and CDR2 FQGTGA. CDR3 length: 14 amino acids. Trimming removed 1 base from V and 6 bases from J, with 10 bases in between. Here the CDR3 DNA reads TGTGCCAGCAGCTTAATTACTGAAATCAATGAGCAGTTCTTC. Its translation is CASSLITEINEQFF.

The V gene is TRBV5-1, the J gene TRBJ1-1, with D maybe TRBD1 (5 bases). Germline V CDR1 and CDR2: SGHRS, YFSETQ. The CDR3 runs to 15 residues. The V gene lost 7 bases and the J gene lost 4 bases, with 20 bases spanning the gap. The CDR3 DNA sequence: TGCGCCAGCGCCGGAGGGGTCGGGAGGGGCACTGAAGCTTTCTTT. This translates into CASAGGVGRGTEAFF.

The table lists this clonotype with a count of one. The rearrangement links TRBV6-2 or TRBV6-3 to TRBJ2-2; D may be TRBD1 (6 bases). The CDR3 totals 14 residues. CDR1 is MNHEY and CDR2 is SVGEGT in the germline V gene. Trimming took 4 bases from V and 6 from J, leaving 12 bases between them. In DNA, the CDR3 is TGTGCCAGCAGTTGGGGGCAGGGGTCCGGGGAGCTGTTTTTT. Translating it yields CASSWGQGSGELFF.

A few counts support this clonotype. This chain links TRBV6-5 with TRBJ1-6, with 7 bases aligning to TRBD1. Germline V gene data show CDR1 as MNHEY and CDR2 as SVGAGI. With V trimmed by 0 bases and J by 9 bases, 5 bases remained unmatched. This CDR3 contains 15 residues. The chain's CDR3 is CASSYSIYRGSPLHF. As DNA, the CDR3 is TGTGCCAGCAGTTACTCGATCTACAGGGGTTCACCCCTCCACTTT.

This chain uses TRBV29-1 with TRBJ2-3; no definite D call. The CDR3 sequence is 13 residues long. Germline V gene sequence: CDR1 SQVTM, CDR2 ANQGSEA. V lost 4 bases, J lost 2 bases, and 10 bases lay in between. The CDR3 region is CSVGFWDTDTQYF. The CDR3 region has the DNA TGCAGCGTTGGTTTTTGGGACACAGATACGCAGTATTTT.

The chain couples TRBV4-1 to TRBJ2-7, with TRBD2 matching over 8 bases. V lost 0 bases and J lost 5; bases outside the gene matches: 6. The CDR3 consists of 15 residues. Looked up from germline, CDR1 is MGHRA and CDR2 is YSYEKL. The CDR3 spells CASSQELGGADEQYF. The DNA for the CDR3 is TGCGCCAGCAGCCAAGAGCTCGGGGGGGCCGACGAGCAGTACTTC.

This clonotype was found a few times. The chain combines TRBV6-5 with TRBJ2-7; D perhaps matches TRBD2 (5 bases). V was trimmed by 4 bases and J by 1 base, leaving 11 bases between them. The CDR3 length is 14 residues. CDR1 MNHEY and CDR2 SVGAGI come from the germline V gene. CDR3 coding DNA: TGTGCCAGCAGTTGGCAGCGGTTATCCTACGAGCAGTACTTC. Translated, it gives CASSWQRLSYEQYF.

This clonotype has just a few counts. The chain has TRBV7-3 and TRBJ2-1; 14 bases match TRBD2. CDR3 length: 19 amino acids. The junction had 9 bases not matched to a gene; V was cut back by 4 bases and J by 1 base. Germline V gives CDR1 SGHTA, CDR2 FQGTGA. CDR3 sequence: CASSSPGLAGGPSYNEQFF. Here the CDR3 DNA reads TGTGCCAGCAGCTCGCCAGGACTAGCGGGGGGCCCTTCCTACAATGAGCAGTTCTTC.

This clonotype was counted a few times. V gene TRBV5-1 combines with J gene TRBJ2-7; possible D gene TRBD2, 5 bases. Germline-derived CDR1 and CDR2 are SGHRS and YFSETQ. CDR3 length: 16 amino acids. Trimming removed 0 bases at V and 5 bases at J, with 18 bases between. The CDR3 loop is CASSLGPRGEGHEQYF. In nucleotides, the CDR3 is TGCGCCAGCAGCTTGGGCCCCCGGGGAGAAGGCCACGAGCAGTACTTC. The full variable domain, with the rest looked up from reference TRBV5-1 and TRBJ2-7, is KAGVTQTPRYLIKTRGQQVTLSCSPISGHRSVSWYQQTPGQGLQFLFEYFSETQRNKGNFPGRFSGRQFSNSRSEMNVSTLELGDSALYLCASSLGPRGEGHEQYFGPGTRLTVT.

This sequence joins TRBV19 and TRBJ1-1; D call uncertain. Germline-derived CDR1 and CDR2 are LNHDA and SQIVND (reference sequence). CDR3 length: 15 residues. The ends were cut back, 7 bases at V and 6 bases at J, with 21 bases in the middle. DNA of the CDR3: TGTGCCAGTACGGTCTCCGACGTCGTTCGCCCTGAAGCTTTCTTT. Its protein product is CASTVSDVVRPEAFF.

The chain joins TRBV7-2 to TRBJ1-1, with D maybe TRBD1 (6 bases). Trimming shortened V by 5 bases and J by 11 bases, and 15 bases separated the two germline ends. CDR1 is SGHTA and CDR2 is FQGNSA in the germline V gene. This CDR3 is built from 12 residues. The CDR3 reads CASSRPGGWAFF. CDR3 DNA sequence: TGTGCCAGCAGCCGCCCGGGGGGCTGGGCTTTCTTT.